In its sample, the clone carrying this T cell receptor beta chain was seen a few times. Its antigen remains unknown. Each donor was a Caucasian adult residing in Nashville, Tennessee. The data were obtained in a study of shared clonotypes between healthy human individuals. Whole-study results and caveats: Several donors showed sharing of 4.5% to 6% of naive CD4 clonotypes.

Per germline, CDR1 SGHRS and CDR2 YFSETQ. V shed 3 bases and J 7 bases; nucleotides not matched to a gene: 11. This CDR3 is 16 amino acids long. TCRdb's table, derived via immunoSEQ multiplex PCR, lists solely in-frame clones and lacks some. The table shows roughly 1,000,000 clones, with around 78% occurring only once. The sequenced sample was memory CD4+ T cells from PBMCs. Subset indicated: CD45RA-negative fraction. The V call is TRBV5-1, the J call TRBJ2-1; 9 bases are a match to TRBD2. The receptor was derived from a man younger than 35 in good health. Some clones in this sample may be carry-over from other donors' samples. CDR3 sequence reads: CASSSTSGALLNEQFF. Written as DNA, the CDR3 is TGCGCCAGCAGCTCGACTAGCGGCGCCCTCCTTAATGAGCAGTTCTTC.